This is a list of T cell receptor beta chains from one sample in a study of response to subunit inactivated influenza vaccine. TCRdb analysed the RT-PCR reads with MiXCR anew, one entry per CDR3 protein. Of about 700,000 distinct CDR3 sequences in the sample, roughly 14% were seen once. This material consisted of PBMCs from blood, taken roughly 15 days before vaccination. Receptor source: a man between 50 and 59 years old who received an inactivated influenza vaccine. Each CDR3 is given without its conserved first and last residue.

TRBV6-1	ASSWPGTVNEQY
TRBV5-5	ASSQRGGNTDTQY
TRBV20-1	SAREEWGGTDTQY
TRBV7-4	ASSARPGQSYNEQF
TRBV28	ANRGAANSPLH
TRBV5-1	ASSLLAGNTDTQY
TRBV7-9	ASSPHGGDRGGYEQY
TRBV30	AWSPPGPGGSRRASGSSYEQY
TRBV10-3	AISEKDSTGELF
TRBV12-5	ASAAGGQETQY
TRBV4-3	ASSQDRGTAYEQY
TRBV9	ASSPRGQGESGANVLT
TRBV19	ASSMDWGEVWTEAF
TRBV20-1	SAREASGTSTDTQY
TRBV6-2/TRBV6-3	ASRLILSSEQY
TRBV12-3/TRBV12-4	ASSLDEGIRPYEQY
TRBV4-1	ASSQSPGLADTQY